This T cell receptor beta chain was recorded in a study of vaccination and CD4 T cells after COVID-19. About the study: Once diagnosed, patients had post-COVID samples drawn a median approximately 93 days later (range 35 to 161). Broader study findings: No early post-infection timepoints were studied, and convalescent patients studied were relatively few. Vaccine-specific clones in convalescent patients were spike mono-reactive in 304 of 307 cases.

The CDR3 has 16 amino acids. Stated treatment: roughly 10-day PBMC culture with coronavirus spike peptide pools or control peptides (ViraFEST assay). Cultures used roughly 2.1 million PBMCs per well, about 10 IU/ml IL-2 and approximately 9.5 ug/ml peptides. Turning to this clonotype: What it recognizes is unknown.

Once obtained from cultured CD4+ T cells, the DNA was sequenced using the Oncomine TCR Beta short-read assay. MiXCR, run by TCRdb on the PCR reads, gives a single entry per CDR3 protein. Of under 20,000 distinct CDR3 sequences listed, 51% are singletons. V usage is TRBV21-1 and J usage is TRBJ2-3; the table calls TRBD1, which could not be checked here. TRBV21-1 is a pseudogene. Sequenced material: CD4+ T cells from blood, cultured in vitro, taken before SARS-CoV-2 vaccination. The receptor's source is a human donor who had recovered from COVID-19. CDR3 protein: CASSKGDRGSTDTQYF. CDR3 sequence (DNA): TGTGCCAGCAGCAAAGGAGACAGGGGGAGCACAGATACGCAGTATTTT.